These 16 T cell receptor beta chains originate from one sample sequenced in a study of identical twins. From the 5' RACE reads, TCRdb called clonotypes with MiXCR, one entry per CDR3 protein. The table includes some 710,000 distinct CDR3 sequences, 5.5% to 7.5% detected once. Sequencing was carried out using naive T cells sorted from blood. All receptors derive from a man aged 18-30 years in good health.

This clonotype was seen ten or more times. V is TRBV28 and J is TRBJ2-1, with 8 bases lining up with TRBD1. The CDR3 consists of 15 residues. Germline V lookup: CDR1 MDHEN, CDR2 SYDVKM. The trim removed 3 bases at V and 9 bases at J, leaving 10 bases unmatched. The CDR3 nucleotides read TGTGCCAGCAGTTTTCTGCGAGGTCAGGGGGCTGAGCAGTTCTTC. Its protein product is CASSFLRGQGAEQFF.

This clonotype was counted only a few times. A much larger clone lies one base from this, so it may be a read error. The genes are TRBV2 and TRBJ2-3; 11 nucleotides match TRBD2. CDR3 length: 15 amino acids. Trimming took 6 bases from V and 0 from J; bases not matched to a gene: 2. Germline V CDR1 and CDR2: SNHLY, FYNNEI. CDR3 DNA sequence: TGTGCCAGCAGGAGACTAGCGGGAAGCACAGATACGCAGTATTTT. As protein: CASRRLAGSTDTQYF.

The chain joins TRBV27 to TRBJ1-2; D remains unclear. Germline CDR1 reads MNHEY; CDR2 reads SMNVEV (reference sequence). The CDR3 consists of 13 residues. Trimming left V 6 bases short and J 3 bases short, with 11 bases between. CDR3: CASRPLGYYGYTF. In nucleotides, the CDR3 is TGTGCCAGCAGGCCTCTGGGATACTATGGCTACACCTTC.

This clonotype has at least ten counts. This rearrangement joins TRBV5-1 to TRBJ2-1; D may be TRBD2 (6 bases). Trimming removed 4 bases from V and 1 base from J, with 12 bases in between. The germline gives CDR1 SGHRS, CDR2 YFSETQ. The CDR3 covers 15 residues. The CDR3 DNA follows: TGCGCCAGCAGCCATGTAGCGGTTTCCTACAATGAGCAGTTCTTC. Protein sequence: CASSHVAVSYNEQFF.

This clonotype was counted many times. This chain connects TRBV5-1 to TRBJ2-3, with D perhaps matching TRBD1 (6 bases). The germline CDR1 and CDR2 sequences are SGHRS and YFSETQ. V was shortened by 4 bases and J by 4 bases, with 19 bases between the two germline ends. CDR3 length equals 16 residues. The CDR3 DNA follows: TGCGCCAGCAGCGGGAGAGGACAGAGGTGGTCAGATACGCAGTATTTT. It encodes CASSGRGQRWSDTQYF.

This sequence joins TRBV20-1 and TRBJ2-3, with 13 bases fitting TRBD2. Germline loops: CDR1 DFQATT, CDR2 SNEGSKA (reference sequence). The length of the CDR3 is 13 residues. Here the CDR3 reads CKSLAGGRDTQYF. The CDR3, as DNA: TGCAAATCACTAGCGGGAGGGCGAGATACGCAGTATTTT.

This chain joins TRBV30 and TRBJ2-7; D remains unclear. The V end was cut by 2 bases, the J end by 5 bases, with 4 bases between. The CDR3 spans 10 residues. Germline V CDR1 and CDR2: GTSNPN, SVGIG (reference sequence). The CDR3 nucleotides are TGTGCCTGGAGTTCAAACGAGCAGTACTTC. This sequence encodes CAWSSNEQYF.

This clonotype was counted ten times or more. The chain couples TRBV5-1 to TRBJ2-1, with 7 bases identical to TRBD1. The germline gives CDR1 SGHRS, CDR2 YFSETQ. The CDR3 is 16 residues long. The J segment lost 4 bases and the V segment lost 4 bases, leaving 11 bases of the junction unmatched. In nucleotides, the CDR3 is TGCGCCAGCAGCATCTACAGGGGCGAAGTATACAATGAGCAGTTCTTC. Amino acid sequence: CASSIYRGEVYNEQFF.

The J gene is TRBJ2-2, the V gene TRBV6-5, with D hard to call. V was shortened by 1 base and J by 2 bases, with 5 bases between the two germline ends. CDR1 is MNHEY and CDR2 is SVGAGI in the germline V gene. This CDR3 comprises 14 residues. For the CDR3, the DNA is TGTGCCAGCAGTTACTGGCACAACACCGGGGAGCTGTTTTTT. Translating gives CASSYWHNTGELFF.

This clonotype was detected many times. This rearrangement joins TRBV12-3 or TRBV12-4 to TRBJ2-2; no definite D call. Trimming took off 3 bases at V and 4 bases at J, with 12 bases between the two ends. This CDR3 is 15 amino acids long. CDR3 residues: CASSFRRPITGELFF. The CDR3 DNA is TGTGCCAGCAGTTTCCGTCGACCGATCACCGGGGAGCTGTTTTTT.

In its sample, this clonotype was seen many times. The chain recombines TRBV2 with TRBJ1-1; D remains unclear. The CDR3 has 12 residues. V gave up 6 bases and J gave up 7 bases, with 12 bases separating them. Per the germline V gene, CDR1 is SNHLY and CDR2 is FYNNEI. The CDR3 here is CASSPEGFEAFF. In nucleotides, the CDR3 is TGTGCCAGCAGCCCCGAAGGATTTGAAGCTTTCTTT. Looking up the rest from reference TRBV2 and TRBJ1-1 gives the full variable domain: EPEVTQTPSHQVTQMGQEVILRCVPISNHLYFYWYRQILGQKVEFLVSFYNNEISEKSEIFDDQFSVERPDGSNFTLKIRSTKLEDSAMYFCASSPEGFEAFFGQGTRLTVV.

This clonotype was counted a single time. The chain has TRBV3-1 and TRBJ2-2, with a tentative D call TRBD1 (5 bases). The CDR3 length is 16 residues. CDR1 is LGHDT and CDR2 is YNNKEL in the germline V gene (reference sequence). V lost 3 bases to trimming and J lost 5 bases, with 16 bases between them. The CDR3 region has the DNA TGTGCCAGCAGCCATCAGGGATGGGGTGGTACCGGGGAGCTGTTTTTT. Encoded protein: CASSHQGWGGTGELFF.

This clonotype was counted only a few times. This chain uses TRBV5-6 with TRBJ1-3, with D possibly TRBD1 on 5 matching bases. This CDR3 region has 16 residues. The ends were cut back, 4 bases at V and 0 bases at J, with 14 bases in the middle. CDR1 and CDR2 from the germline V gene are SGHDT and YYEEEE. CDR3 sequence (DNA): TGTGCCAGCAGCACGACAGACGGACACTCTGGAAACACCATATATTTT. Residues: CASSTTDGHSGNTIYF. Full variable domain (outside the CDR3, taken from reference TRBV5-6 and TRBJ1-3): DAGVTQSPTHLIKTRGQQVTLRCSPKSGHDTVSWYQQALGQGPQFIFQYYEEEERQRGNFPDRFSGHQFPNYSSELNVNALLLGDSALYLCASSTTDGHSGNTIYFGEGSWLTVV.

This clonotype was observed a few times. V and J are TRBV7-9 and TRBJ2-7, with 12 bases lining up with TRBD1. Trimming took 5 bases from V and 5 from J; bases not matched to a gene: 7. The V gene's germline CDR1 is SEHNR and CDR2 FQNEAQ (reference sequence). This CDR3 comprises 15 residues. The DNA for the CDR3 is TGTGCCAGCAGCGACTGGGACAGGGGGCACCACGAGCAGTACTTC. This codes for CASSDWDRGHHEQYF.

V gene TRBV30 combines with J gene TRBJ2-2; no clear D. The CDR3 runs to 14 residues. Germline CDR1 is GTSNPN and CDR2 is SVGIG (reference sequence). Trimming removed 5 bases at V and 8 bases at J, with 18 bases between. The CDR3 DNA reads as TGTGCCTGGGGTGCCCTGGTAGGAAAAGGGGAGCTGTTTTTT. This encodes CAWGALVGKGELFF.

This clonotype appeared a few times. The chain recombines TRBV25-1 with TRBJ2-3; a possible D gene is TRBD2 (5 bases). The CDR3 is made up of 14 amino acids. Trimming pared 5 bases from V and 6 bases from J, leaving 15 bases between. The germline gives CDR1 MGHDK, CDR2 SYGVNS. The CDR3 bases are TGTGCCAGCAGTATCAGCGGTCTTAGGGATACGCAGTATTTT. Its protein is CASSISGLRDTQYF.